The source of this TCR beta chain is a study of blood T cell repertoires in COVID-19. The wider study: Samples of COVID-19 (acute and convalescent) were obtained from the United States, Italy and Spain.

The method was immunoSEQ multiplex PCR; TCRdb's version includes in-frame clones alone and lacks a portion of them. This table has around 500,000 clones, over 75% appearing once. Trimming left V 0 bases short and J 4 bases short, with 11 bases between. Germline CDR1 LGHDT, CDR2 YNNKEL (reference sequence). CDR3 length equals 15 residues. Cohort 3 donors counted as recovered after two negative PCRs, clearance, or resolved symptoms. This clonotype originated in a middle-aged woman who had recovered from COVID-19. This chain uses TRBV3-1 (or the pseudogene TRBV3-2) with TRBJ2-3; no clear D. The sample consisted of PBMCs or T cells enriched from blood (not recorded which). CDR3 in DNA: TGTGCCAGCAGCCAAGAGGCAGAGGTCGCAGATACGCAGTATTTT. Amino acid sequence: CASSQEAEVADTQYF.